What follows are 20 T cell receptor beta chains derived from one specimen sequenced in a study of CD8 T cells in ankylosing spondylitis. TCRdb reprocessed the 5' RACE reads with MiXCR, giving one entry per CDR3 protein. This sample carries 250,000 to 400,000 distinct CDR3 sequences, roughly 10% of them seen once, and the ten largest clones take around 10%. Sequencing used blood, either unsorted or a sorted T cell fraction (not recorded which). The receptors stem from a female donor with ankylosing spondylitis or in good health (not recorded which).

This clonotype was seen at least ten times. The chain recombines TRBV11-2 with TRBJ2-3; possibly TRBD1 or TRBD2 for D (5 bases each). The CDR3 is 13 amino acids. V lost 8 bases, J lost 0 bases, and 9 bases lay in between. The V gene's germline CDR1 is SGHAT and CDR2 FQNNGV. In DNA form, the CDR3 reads TGTGCCAGCTGGGGCGGGAGCACAGATACGCAGTATTTT. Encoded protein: CASWGGSTDTQYF.

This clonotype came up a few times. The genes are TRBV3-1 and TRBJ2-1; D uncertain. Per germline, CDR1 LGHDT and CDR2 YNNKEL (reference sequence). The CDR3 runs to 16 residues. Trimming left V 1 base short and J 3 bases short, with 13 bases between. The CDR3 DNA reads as TGTGCCAGCAGCCAAGGCTCCCTAACCCACTACAATGAGCAGTTCTTC. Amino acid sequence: CASSQGSLTHYNEQFF.

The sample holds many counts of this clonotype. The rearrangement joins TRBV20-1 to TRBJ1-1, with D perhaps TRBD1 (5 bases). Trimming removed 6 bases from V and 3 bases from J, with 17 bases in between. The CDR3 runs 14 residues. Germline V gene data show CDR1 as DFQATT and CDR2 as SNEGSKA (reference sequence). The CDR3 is CSAHRQLHDTEAFF. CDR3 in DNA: TGCAGTGCCCACCGACAGCTACACGACACTGAAGCTTTCTTT.

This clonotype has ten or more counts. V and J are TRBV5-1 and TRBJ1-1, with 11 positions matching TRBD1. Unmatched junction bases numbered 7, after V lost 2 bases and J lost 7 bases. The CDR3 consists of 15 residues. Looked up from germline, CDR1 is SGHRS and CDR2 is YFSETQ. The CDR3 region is CASSFSGTGGNEAFF. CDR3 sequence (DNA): TGCGCCAGCAGCTTCTCCGGGACAGGGGGAAATGAAGCTTTCTTT.

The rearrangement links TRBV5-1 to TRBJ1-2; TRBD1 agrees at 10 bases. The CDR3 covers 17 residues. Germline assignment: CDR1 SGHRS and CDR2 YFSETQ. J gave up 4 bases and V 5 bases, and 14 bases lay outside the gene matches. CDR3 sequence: CASRQSPGTGVSYGYTF. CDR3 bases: TGCGCCAGCAGACAATCCCCCGGGACAGGGGTGTCCTATGGCTACACCTTC.

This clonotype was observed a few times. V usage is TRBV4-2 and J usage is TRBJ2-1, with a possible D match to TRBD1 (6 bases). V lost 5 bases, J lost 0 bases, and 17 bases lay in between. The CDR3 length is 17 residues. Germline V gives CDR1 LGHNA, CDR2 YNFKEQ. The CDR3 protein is CASSVPTGLSSYNEQFF. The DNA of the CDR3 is TGTGCCAGCAGCGTACCCACAGGGTTGAGCTCCTACAATGAGCAGTTCTTC.

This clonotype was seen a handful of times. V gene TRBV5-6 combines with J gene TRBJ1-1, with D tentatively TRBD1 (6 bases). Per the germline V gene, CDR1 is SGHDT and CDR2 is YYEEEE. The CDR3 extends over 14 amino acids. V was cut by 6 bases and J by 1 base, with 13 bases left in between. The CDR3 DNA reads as TGTGCCAGCAACCCCGGGGGCTGGAACACTGAAGCTTTCTTT. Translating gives CASNPGGWNTEAFF.

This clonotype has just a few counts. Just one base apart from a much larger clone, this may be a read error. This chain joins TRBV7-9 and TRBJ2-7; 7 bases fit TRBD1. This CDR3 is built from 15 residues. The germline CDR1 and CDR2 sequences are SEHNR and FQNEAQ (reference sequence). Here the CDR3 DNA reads TGTGCCAGCGGCTTCTCCGAGACAGGGAACCACGAGCAGTACTTC. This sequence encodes CASGFSETGNHEQYF.

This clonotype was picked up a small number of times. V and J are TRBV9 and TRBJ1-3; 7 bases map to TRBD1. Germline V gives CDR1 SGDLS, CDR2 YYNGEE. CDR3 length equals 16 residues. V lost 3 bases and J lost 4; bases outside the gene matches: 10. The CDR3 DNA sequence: TGTGCCAGCAGCGCCCGGATCAGGGGGACCGGAAACACCATATATTTT. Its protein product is CASSARIRGTGNTIYF.

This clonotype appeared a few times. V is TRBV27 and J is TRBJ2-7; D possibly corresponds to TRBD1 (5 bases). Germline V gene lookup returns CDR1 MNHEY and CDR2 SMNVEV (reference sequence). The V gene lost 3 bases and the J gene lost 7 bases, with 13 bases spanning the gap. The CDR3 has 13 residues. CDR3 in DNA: TGTGCCAGCAGTTTTAACGGACAAGAGGAGCAGTACTTC. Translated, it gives CASSFNGQEEQYF.

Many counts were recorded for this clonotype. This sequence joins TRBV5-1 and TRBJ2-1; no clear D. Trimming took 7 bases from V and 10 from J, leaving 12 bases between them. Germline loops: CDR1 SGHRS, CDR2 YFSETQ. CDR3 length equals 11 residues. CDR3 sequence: CASRNEAEQFF. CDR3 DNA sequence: TGCGCCAGCCGGAACGAGGCAGAGCAGTTCTTC.

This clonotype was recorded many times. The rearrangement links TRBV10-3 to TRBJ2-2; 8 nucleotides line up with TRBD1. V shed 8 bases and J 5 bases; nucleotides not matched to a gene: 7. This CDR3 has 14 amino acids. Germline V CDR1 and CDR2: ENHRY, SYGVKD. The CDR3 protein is CAIQRTGTTGELFF. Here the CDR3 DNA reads TGTGCCATCCAACGGACAGGGACGACCGGGGAGCTGTTTTTT.

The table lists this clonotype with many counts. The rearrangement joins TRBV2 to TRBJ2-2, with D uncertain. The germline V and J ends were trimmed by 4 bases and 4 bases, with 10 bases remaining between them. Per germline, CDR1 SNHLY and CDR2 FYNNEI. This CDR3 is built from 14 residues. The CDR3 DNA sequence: TGTGCCAGCAGTGGGGTCAAGTCCACCGGGGAGCTGTTTTTT. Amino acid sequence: CASSGVKSTGELFF.

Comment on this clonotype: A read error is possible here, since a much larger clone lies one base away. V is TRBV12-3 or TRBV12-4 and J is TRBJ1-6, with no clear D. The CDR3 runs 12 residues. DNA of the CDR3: TGTGCCAGCAGTTTTCAGAATTCACCCCTCTACTTT. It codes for CASSFQNSPLYF.

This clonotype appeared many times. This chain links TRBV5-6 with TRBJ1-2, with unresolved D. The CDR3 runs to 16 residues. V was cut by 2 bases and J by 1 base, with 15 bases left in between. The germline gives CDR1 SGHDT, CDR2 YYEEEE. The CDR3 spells CASSFFSRTFNYGYTF. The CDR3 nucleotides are TGTGCCAGCAGCTTCTTCTCCCGGACTTTTAACTATGGCTACACCTTC.

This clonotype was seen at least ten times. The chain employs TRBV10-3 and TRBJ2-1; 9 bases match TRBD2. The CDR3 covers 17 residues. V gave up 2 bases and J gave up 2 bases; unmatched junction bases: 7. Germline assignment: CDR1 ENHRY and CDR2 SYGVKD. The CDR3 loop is CAISERLAGTAYNEQFF. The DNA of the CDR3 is TGTGCCATCAGTGAGCGGCTAGCGGGAACCGCCTACAATGAGCAGTTCTTC.

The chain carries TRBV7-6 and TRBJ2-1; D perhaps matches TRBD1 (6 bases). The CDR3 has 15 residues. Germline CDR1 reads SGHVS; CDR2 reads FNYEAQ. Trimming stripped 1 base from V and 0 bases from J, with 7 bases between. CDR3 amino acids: CASSLGTDSYNEQFF. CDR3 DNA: TGTGCCAGCAGCTTAGGGACAGACTCCTACAATGAGCAGTTCTTC.

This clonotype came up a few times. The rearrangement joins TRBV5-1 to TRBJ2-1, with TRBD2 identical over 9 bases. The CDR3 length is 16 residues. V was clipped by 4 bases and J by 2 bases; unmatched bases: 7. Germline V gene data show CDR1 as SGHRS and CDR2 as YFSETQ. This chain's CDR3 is CASSNSGGQAYNEQFF. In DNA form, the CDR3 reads TGCGCCAGCAGCAACAGCGGGGGGCAAGCCTACAATGAGCAGTTCTTC.

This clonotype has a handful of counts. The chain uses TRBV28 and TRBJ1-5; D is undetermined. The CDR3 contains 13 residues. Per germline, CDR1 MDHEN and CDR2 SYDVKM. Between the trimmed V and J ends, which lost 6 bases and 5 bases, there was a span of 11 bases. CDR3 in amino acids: CASSRFGHQPQHF. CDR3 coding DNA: TGTGCCAGCAGCCGCTTTGGGCATCAGCCCCAGCATTTT.

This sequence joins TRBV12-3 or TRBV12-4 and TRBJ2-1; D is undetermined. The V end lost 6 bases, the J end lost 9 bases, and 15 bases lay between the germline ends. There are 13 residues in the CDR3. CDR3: CASRVVGLVEQFF. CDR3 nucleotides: TGTGCCAGCAGAGTTGTCGGGCTAGTTGAGCAGTTCTTC.